Listed here is a single T cell receptor (beta chain). Its matching antigen is unknown. The assay was immunoSEQ multiplex PCR, and TCRdb's table has in-frame clones only and misses some. The sample lists roughly 94,000 clones, about 93% occurring once. The CDR3 runs to 15 residues. V was cut by 0 bases and J by 0 bases, with 9 bases left in between. Germline CDR1 and CDR2: MNHEY and SMNVEV (reference sequence). This sample is part of a study of PD-1 blockade in classical Hodgkin lymphoma. Findings and limits, study-wide: Reports described newly diagnosed patients as having lower baseline TCR diversity than healthy donors. Baseline diversity was lower in partial responders and progressors than complete responders.

Time point indicated: cycle 4 day 1 (C4D1), after less than 7 weeks of nivolumab. All trial patients relapsed after autologous stem cell transplantation. The clonotype was recovered from a human donor with classical Hodgkin lymphoma. Sequencing used peripheral blood mononuclear cells (PBMCs), obtained before the fourth cycle of nivolumab. V gene TRBV27 combines with J gene TRBJ2-7; D may be TRBD1 (6 bases). For the CDR3, the DNA is TGTGCCAGCAGTTTATCTCGGACAGCCTCCTACGAGCAGTACTTC. This encodes CASSLSRTASYEQYF.